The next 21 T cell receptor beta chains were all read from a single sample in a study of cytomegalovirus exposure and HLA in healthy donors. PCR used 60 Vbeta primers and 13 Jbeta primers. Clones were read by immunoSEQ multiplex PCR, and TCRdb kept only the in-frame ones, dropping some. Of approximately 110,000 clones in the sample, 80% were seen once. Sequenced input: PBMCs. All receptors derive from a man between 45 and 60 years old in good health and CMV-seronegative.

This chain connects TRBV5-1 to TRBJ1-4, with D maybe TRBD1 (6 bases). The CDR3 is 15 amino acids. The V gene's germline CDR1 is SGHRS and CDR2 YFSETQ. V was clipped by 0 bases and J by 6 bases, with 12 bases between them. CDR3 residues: CASSLEGQGYEKLFF. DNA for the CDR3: TGCGCCAGCAGCTTGGAGGGCCAGGGGTATGAAAAACTGTTTTTT.

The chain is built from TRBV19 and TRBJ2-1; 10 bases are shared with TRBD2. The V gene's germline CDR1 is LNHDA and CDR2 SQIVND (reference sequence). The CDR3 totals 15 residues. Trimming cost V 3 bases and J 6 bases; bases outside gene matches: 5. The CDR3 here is CASSIPSGRVNEQFF. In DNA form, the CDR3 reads TGTGCCAGTAGTATCCCCAGCGGGAGGGTCAATGAGCAGTTCTTC.

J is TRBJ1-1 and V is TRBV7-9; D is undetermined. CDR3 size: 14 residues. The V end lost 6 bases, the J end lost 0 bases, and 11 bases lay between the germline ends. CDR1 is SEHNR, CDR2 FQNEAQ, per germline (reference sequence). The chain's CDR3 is CASSHPRVNTEAFF. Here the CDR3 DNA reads TGTGCCAGCAGTCATCCTCGGGTGAACACTGAAGCTTTCTTT.

CDR3 bases: TGTGCTAGTGGTTTCGCGAATGAGCAGTTCTTC. It yields the protein CASGFANEQFF. The chain carries TRBV12-5 and TRBJ2-1; D gene uncertain. Trimming took off 3 bases at V and 7 bases at J, with 4 bases between the two ends. Germline V gene data show CDR1 as LGHNT and CDR2 as FRNRAP. The CDR3 sequence is 11 residues long.

CDR3 sequence: CASIQWANSGNTIYF. The CDR3 bases are TGTGCCAGTATCCAGTGGGCAAACTCTGGAAACACCATATATTTT. This chain joins TRBV19 and TRBJ1-3; D gene unclear. The CDR3 has 15 residues. With 7 bases removed from V and 0 bases from J, the gap between germline ends came to 13 bases. CDR1 and CDR2 from the germline V gene are LNHDA and SQIVND (reference sequence). Based on the CDR3 plus reference TRBV19 and TRBJ1-3, the full variable domain is DGGITQSPKYLFRKEGQNVTLSCEQNLNHDAMYWYRQDPGQGLRLIYYSQIVNDFQKGDIAEGYSVSREKKESFPLTVTSAQKNPTAFYLCASIQWANSGNTIYFGEGSWLTVV.

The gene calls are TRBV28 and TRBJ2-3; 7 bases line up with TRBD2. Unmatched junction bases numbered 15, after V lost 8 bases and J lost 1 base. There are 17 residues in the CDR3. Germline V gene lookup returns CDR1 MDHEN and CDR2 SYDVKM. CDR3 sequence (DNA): TGTGCCAGCGGATATATAGCGGGCCCCCCTGGCACAGATACGCAGTATTTT. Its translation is CASGYIAGPPGTDTQYF.

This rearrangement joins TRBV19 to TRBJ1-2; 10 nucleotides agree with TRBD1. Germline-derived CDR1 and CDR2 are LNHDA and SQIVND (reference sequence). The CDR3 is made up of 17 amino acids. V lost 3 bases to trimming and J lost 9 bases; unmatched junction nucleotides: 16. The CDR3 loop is CASSMNRDRGKGISYTF. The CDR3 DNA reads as TGTGCCAGTAGTATGAACCGGGACAGGGGAAAAGGGATAAGCTACACCTTC.

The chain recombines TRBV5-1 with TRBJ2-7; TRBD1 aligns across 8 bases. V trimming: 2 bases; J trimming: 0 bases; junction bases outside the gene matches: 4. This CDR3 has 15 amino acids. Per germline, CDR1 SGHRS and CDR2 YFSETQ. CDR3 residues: CASSLTGTGSYEQYF. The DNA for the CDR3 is TGCGCCAGCAGCTTAACCGGGACAGGCTCCTACGAGCAGTACTTC. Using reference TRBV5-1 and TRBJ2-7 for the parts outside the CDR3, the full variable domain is KAGVTQTPRYLIKTRGQQVTLSCSPISGHRSVSWYQQTPGQGLQFLFEYFSETQRNKGNFPGRFSGRQFSNSRSEMNVSTLELGDSALYLCASSLTGTGSYEQYFGPGTRLTVT.

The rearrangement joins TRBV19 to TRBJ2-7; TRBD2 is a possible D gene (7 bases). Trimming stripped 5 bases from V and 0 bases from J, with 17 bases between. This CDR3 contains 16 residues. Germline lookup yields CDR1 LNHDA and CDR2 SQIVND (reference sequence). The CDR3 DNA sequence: TGTGCCAGTAGTTTTCAAGCGGGACAACTCTCCTACGAGCAGTACTTC. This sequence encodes CASSFQAGQLSYEQYF.

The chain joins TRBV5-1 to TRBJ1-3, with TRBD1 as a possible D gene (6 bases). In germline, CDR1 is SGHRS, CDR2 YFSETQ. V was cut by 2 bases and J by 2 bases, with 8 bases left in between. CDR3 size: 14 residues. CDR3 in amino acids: CASSFRGAGNTIYF. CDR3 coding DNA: TGCGCCAGCAGCTTCAGGGGAGCTGGAAACACCATATATTTT.

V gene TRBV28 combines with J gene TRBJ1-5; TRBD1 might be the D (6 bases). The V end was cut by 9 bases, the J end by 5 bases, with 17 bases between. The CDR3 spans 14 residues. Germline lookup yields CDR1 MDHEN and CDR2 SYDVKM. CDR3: CASFWGGRDQPQHF. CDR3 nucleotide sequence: TGTGCCAGTTTCTGGGGGGGGCGCGATCAGCCCCAGCATTTT.

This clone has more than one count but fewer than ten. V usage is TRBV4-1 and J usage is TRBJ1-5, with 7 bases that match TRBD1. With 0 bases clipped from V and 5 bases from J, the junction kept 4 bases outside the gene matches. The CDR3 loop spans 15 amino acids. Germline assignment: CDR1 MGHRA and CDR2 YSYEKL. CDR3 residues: CASSQDGTADQPQHF. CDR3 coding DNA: TGCGCCAGCAGCCAAGATGGGACAGCCGATCAGCCCCAGCATTTT.

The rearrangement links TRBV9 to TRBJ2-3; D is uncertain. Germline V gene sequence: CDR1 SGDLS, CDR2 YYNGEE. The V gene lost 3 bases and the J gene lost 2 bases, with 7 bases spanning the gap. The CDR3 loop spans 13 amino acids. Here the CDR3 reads CASSAPYTDTQYF. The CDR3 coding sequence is TGTGCCAGCAGCGCTCCGTACACAGATACGCAGTATTTT.

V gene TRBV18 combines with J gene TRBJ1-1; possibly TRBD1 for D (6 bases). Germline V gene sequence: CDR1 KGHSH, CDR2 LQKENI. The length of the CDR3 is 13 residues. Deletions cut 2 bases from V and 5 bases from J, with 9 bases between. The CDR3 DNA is TGTGCCAGCTCACCATCAGGGGATACTGAAGCTTTCTTT. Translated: CASSPSGDTEAFF.

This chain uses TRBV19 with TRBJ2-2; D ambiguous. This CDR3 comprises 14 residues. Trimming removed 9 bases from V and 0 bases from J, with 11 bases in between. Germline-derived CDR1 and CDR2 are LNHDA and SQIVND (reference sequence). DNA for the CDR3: TGTGCCAGCTACGATTACGCGAACACCGGGGAGCTGTTTTTT. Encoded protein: CASYDYANTGELFF.

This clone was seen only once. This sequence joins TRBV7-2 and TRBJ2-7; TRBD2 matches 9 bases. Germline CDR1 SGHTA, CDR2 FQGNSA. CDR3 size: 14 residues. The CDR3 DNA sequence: TGTGCTACCGCCCCCGGGACTAGCAGGGGGGAGCAGTACTTC. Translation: CATAPGTSRGEQYF.

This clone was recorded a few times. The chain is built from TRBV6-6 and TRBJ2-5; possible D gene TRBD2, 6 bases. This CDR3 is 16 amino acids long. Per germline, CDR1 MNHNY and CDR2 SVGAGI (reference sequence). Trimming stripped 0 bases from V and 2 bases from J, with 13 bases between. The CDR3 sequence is CASSYSSGGEQETQYF. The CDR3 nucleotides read TGTGCCAGCAGTTACTCGTCAGGAGGGGAACAAGAGACCCAGTACTTC.

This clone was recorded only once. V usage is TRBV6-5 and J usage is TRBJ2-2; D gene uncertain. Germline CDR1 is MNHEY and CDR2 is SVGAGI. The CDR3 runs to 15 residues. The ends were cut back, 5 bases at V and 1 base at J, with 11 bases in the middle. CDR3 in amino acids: CASSRQIGNTGELFF. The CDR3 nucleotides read TGTGCCAGCAGTCGCCAAATCGGGAACACCGGGGAGCTGTTTTTT.

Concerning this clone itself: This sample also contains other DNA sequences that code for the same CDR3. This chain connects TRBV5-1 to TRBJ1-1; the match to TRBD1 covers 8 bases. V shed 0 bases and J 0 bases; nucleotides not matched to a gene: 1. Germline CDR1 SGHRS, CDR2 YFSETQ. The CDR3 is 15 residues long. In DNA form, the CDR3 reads TGCGCCAGCAGCTTGGGACAGGGGATGAACACTGAAGCTTTCTTT. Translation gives CASSLGQGMNTEAFF.

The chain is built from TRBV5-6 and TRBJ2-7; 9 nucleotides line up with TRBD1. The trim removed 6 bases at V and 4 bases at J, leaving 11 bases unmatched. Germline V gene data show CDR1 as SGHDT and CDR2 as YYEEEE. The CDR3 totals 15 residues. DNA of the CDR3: TGTGCCAGCATGGCAGGCGGACAGGGGAGGTACGAGCAGTACTTC. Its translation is CASMAGGQGRYEQYF.

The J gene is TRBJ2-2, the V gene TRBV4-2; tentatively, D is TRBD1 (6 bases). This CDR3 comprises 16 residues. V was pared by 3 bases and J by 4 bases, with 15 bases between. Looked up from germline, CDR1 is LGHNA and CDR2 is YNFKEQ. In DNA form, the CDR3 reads TGTGCCAGCAGCCAGGTGGACAGCCCGAGCACCGGGGAGCTGTTTTTT. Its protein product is CASSQVDSPSTGELFF.